This T cell receptor (beta chain) was identified in a study of T cells in Graves' hyperthyroidism and ophthalmopathy. Turning to this clonotype: Antigen specificity is unknown.

Diagnosis relied on clinical symptoms, serum thyroxine and TRAb, thyroid ultrasound and orbital computed tomography. Trimming took 8 bases from V and 0 from J, leaving 9 bases between them. Per the germline V gene, CDR1 is KGHDR and CDR2 is SFDVKD. The CDR3 extends over 14 amino acids. Researchers amplified the TCR beta CDR3 regions from RNA transcripts. The HTBI primer set drove a first-round RT-PCR of the TCR CDR3. TCRdb independently ran MiXCR on the multiplex PCR reads; one entry per CDR3 protein. The sample has fewer than 650,000 distinct CDR3 sequences, approximately 49% seen once. Study results and caveats: In blood, most of the thyroid clonotypes expanded above 0.001 were also present.

The TCR was taken from an adult woman with Graves' disease, either hyperthyroidism or ophthalmopathy (not recorded which). Sequenced sample: peripheral blood or thyroid tissue (not recorded which). The chain employs TRBV24-1 and TRBJ1-4, with D hard to call. This CDR3 is CATKAAATNEKLFF. The CDR3 DNA reads TGTGCCACCAAGGCAGCTGCAACTAATGAAAAACTGTTTTTT.